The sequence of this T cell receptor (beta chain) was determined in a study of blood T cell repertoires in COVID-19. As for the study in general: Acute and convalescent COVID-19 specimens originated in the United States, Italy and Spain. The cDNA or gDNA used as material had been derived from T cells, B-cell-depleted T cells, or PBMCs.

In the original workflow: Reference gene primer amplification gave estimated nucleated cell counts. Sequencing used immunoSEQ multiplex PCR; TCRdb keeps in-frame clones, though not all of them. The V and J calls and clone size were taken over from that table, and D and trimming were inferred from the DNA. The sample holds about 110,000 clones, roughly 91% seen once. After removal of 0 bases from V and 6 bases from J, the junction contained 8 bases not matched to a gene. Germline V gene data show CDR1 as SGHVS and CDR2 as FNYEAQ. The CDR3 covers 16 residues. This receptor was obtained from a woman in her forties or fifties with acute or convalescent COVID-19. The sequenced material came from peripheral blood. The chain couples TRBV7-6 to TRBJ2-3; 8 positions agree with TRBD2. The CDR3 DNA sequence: TGTGCCAGCAGCTTAGCAGGAGCGGGAGACTCGGATACGCAGTATTTT. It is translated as CASSLAGAGDSDTQYF.